This section outlines one T cell receptor beta chain sequence together with its context. The record originates from a study of cytomegalovirus exposure and HLA in healthy donors. PCR used 60 Vbeta primers and 13 Jbeta primers. The table came from immunoSEQ multiplex PCR; TCRdb's copy has only in-frame clones and leaves some out. The sample lists 74,000 or so clones; 65% to 70% were seen once. This TCR was recovered from a woman under 40 in good health and CMV-seronegative. The sample taken for sequencing was PBMCs.

CDR3 loop: CASSQSRGGTEAFF. CDR3 nucleotides: TGCGCCAGCAGTCAATCCAGGGGTGGAACTGAAGCTTTCTTT. This chain uses TRBV23-1 with TRBJ1-1; D might be TRBD1 (6 bases). TRBV23-1 counts as an open reading frame of uncertain function. CDR3 length: 14 amino acids. Trimming removed 0 bases from V and 5 bases from J, with 10 bases in between.